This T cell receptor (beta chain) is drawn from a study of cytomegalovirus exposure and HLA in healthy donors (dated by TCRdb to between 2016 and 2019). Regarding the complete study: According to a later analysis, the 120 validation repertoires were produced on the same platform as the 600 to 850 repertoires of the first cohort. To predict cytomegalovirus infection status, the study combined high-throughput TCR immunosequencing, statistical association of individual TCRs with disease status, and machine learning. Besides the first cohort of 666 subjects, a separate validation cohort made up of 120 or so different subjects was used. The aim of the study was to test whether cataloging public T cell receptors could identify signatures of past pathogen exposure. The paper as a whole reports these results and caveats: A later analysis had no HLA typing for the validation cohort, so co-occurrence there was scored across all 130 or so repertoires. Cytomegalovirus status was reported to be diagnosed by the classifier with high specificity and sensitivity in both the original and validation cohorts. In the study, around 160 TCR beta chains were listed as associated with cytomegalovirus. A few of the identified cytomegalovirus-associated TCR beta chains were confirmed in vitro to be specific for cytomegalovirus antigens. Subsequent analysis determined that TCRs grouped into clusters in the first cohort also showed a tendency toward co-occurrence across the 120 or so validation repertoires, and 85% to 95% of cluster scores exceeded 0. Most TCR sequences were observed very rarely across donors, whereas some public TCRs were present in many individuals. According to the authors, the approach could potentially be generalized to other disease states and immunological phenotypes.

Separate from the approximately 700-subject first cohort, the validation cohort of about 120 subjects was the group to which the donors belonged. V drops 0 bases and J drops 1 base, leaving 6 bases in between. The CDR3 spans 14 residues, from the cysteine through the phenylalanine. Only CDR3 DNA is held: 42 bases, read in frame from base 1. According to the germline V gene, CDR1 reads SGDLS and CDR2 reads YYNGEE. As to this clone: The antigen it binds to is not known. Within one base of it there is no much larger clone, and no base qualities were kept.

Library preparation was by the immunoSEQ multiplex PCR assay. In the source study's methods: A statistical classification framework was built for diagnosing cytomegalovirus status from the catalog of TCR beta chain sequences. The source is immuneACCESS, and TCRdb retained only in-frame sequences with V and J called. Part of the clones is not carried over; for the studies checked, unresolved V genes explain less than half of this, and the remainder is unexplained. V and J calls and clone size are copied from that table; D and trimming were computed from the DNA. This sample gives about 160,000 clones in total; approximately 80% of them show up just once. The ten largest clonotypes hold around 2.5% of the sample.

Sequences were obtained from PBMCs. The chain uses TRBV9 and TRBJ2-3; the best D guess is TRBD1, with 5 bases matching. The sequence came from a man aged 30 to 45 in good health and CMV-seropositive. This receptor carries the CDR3 CASSVEGGTDTQYF. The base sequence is TGTGCCAGCAGCGTAGAAGGGGGCACAGATACGCAGTATTTT.